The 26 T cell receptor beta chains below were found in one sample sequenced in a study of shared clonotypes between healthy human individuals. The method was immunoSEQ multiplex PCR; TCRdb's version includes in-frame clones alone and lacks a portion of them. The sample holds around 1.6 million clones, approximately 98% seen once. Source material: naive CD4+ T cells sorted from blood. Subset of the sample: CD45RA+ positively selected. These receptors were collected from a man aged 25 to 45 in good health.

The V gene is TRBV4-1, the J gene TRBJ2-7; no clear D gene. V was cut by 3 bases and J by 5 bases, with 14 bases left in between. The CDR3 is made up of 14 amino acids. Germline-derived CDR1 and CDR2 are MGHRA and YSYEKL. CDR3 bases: TGCGCCAGCAGCCAGGGCAGTCCCCCAAACGAGCAGTACTTC. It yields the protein CASSQGSPPNEQYF.

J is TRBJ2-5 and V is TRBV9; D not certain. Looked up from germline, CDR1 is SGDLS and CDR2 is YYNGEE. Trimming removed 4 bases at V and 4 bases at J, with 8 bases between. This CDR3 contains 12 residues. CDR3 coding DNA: TGTGCCAGCAGCCGTAGTGGAGAGACCCAGTACTTC. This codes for CASSRSGETQYF.

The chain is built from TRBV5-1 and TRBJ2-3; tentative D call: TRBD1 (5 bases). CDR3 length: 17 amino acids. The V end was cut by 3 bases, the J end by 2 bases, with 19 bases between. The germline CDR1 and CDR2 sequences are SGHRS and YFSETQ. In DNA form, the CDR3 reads TGCGCCAGCAGCTGGACATTAGCTCTCGCGGACACAGATACGCAGTATTTT. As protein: CASSWTLALADTDTQYF.

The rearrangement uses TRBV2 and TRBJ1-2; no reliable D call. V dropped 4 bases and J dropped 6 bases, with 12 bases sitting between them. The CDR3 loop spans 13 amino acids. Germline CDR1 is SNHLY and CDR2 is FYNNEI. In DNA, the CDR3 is TGTGCCAGCAGTGCGGGCAGTTATAATGGCTACACCTTC. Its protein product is CASSAGSYNGYTF.

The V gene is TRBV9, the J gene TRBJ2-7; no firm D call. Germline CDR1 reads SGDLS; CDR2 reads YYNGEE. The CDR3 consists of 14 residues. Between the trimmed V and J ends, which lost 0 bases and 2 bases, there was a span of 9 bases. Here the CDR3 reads CASSVVPQTYEQYF. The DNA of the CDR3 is TGTGCCAGCAGCGTAGTCCCCCAGACCTACGAGCAGTACTTC.

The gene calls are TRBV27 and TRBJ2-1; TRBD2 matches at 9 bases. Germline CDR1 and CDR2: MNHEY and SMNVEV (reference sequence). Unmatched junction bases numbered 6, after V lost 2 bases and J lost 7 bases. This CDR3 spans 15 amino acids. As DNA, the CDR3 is TGTGCCAGCAGTTTACCGGGACTAGCTTCAAATGAGCAGTTCTTC. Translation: CASSLPGLASNEQFF.

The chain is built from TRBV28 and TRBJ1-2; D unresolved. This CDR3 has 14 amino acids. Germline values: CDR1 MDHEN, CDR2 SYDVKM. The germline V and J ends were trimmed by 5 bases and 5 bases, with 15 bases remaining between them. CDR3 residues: CASSGNFARYGYTF. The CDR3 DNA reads TGTGCCAGCAGTGGCAATTTCGCCAGGTATGGCTACACCTTC.

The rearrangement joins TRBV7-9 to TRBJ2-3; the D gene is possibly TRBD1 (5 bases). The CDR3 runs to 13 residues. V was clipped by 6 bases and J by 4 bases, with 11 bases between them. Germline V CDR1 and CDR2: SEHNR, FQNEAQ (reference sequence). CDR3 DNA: TGTGCCAGCAGACACTCAGGGTCAGATACGCAGTATTTT. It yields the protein CASRHSGSDTQYF.

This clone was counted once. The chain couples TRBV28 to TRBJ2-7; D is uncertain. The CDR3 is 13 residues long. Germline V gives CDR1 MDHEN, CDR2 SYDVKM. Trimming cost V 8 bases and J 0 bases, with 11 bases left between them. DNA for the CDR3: TGTGCCAGCGGAACAGAGAGCTCCTACGAGCAGTACTTC. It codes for CASGTESSYEQYF.

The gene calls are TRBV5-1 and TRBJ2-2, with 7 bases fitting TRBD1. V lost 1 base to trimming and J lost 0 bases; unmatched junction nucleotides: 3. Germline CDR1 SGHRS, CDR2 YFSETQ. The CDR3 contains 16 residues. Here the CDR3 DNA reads TGCGCCAGCAGCTTGCTTGGGACAGCGAACACCGGGGAGCTGTTTTTT. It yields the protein CASSLLGTANTGELFF. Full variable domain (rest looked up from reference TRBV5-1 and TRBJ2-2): KAGVTQTPRYLIKTRGQQVTLSCSPISGHRSVSWYQQTPGQGLQFLFEYFSETQRNKGNFPGRFSGRQFSNSRSEMNVSTLELGDSALYLCASSLLGTANTGELFFGEGSRLTVL.

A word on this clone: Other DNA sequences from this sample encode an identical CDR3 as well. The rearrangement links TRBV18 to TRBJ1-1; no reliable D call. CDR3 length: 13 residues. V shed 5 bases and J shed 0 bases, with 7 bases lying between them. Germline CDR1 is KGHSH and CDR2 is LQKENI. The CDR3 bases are TGTGCCAGCTCAGGGCAGCTGAACACTGAAGCTTTCTTT. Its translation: CASSGQLNTEAFF.

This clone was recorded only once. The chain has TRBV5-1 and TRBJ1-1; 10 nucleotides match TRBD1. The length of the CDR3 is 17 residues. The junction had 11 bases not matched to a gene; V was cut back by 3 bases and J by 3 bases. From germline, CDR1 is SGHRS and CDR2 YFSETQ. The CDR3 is CASSWGQGLSRDTEAFF. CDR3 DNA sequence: TGCGCCAGCAGCTGGGGACAGGGGTTAAGTAGGGACACTGAAGCTTTCTTT.

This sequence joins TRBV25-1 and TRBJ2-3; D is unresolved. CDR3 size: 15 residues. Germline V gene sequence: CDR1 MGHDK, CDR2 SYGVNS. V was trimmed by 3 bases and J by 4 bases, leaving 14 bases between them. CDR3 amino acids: CASSDATRTPDTQYF. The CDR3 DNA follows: TGTGCCAGCAGTGATGCCACTCGAACCCCAGATACGCAGTATTTT. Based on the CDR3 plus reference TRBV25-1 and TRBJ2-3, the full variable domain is EADIYQTPRYLVIGTGKKITLECSQTMGHDKMYWYQQDPGMELHLIHYSYGVNSTEKGDLSSESTVSRIRTEHFPLTLESARPSHTSQYLCASSDATRTPDTQYFGPGTRLTVL.

The CDR3 DNA sequence: TGTGCCAGCAGCTTACTCGCGGGAGGGCCGGGGAACGAGCAGTACTTC. It is translated as CASSLLAGGPGNEQYF. The chain has TRBV7-2 and TRBJ2-7, with 9 nucleotides matching TRBD2. With 2 bases clipped from V and 5 bases from J, the junction kept 10 bases outside the gene matches. The CDR3 covers 16 residues. The germline V gene encodes CDR1 SGHTA and CDR2 FQGNSA.

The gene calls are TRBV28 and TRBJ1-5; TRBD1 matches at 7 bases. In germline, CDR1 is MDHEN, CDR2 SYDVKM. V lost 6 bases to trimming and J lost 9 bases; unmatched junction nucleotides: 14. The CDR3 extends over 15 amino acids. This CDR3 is CASSRTTGSWGPQHF. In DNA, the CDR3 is TGTGCCAGCAGCCGCACGACAGGGTCTTGGGGGCCCCAGCATTTT. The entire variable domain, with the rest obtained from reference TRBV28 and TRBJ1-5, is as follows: DVKVTQSSRYLVKRTGEKVFLECVQDMDHENMFWYRQDPGLGLRLIYFSYDVKMKEKGDIPEGYSVSREKKERFSLILESASTNQTSMYLCASSRTTGSWGPQHFGDGTRLSIL.

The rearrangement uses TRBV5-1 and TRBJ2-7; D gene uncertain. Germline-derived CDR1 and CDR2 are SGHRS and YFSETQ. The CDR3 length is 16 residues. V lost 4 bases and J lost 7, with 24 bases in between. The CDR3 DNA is TGCGCCAGCAGCCCAGGCCTACAGATCCCATACGTGGAGCAGTACTTC. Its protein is CASSPGLQIPYVEQYF. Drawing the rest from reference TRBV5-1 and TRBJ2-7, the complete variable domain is KAGVTQTPRYLIKTRGQQVTLSCSPISGHRSVSWYQQTPGQGLQFLFEYFSETQRNKGNFPGRFSGRQFSNSRSEMNVSTLELGDSALYLCASSPGLQIPYVEQYFGPGTRLTVT.

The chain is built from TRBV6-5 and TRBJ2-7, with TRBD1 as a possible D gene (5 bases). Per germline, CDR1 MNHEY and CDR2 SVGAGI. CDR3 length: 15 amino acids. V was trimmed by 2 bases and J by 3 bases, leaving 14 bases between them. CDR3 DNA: TGTGCCAGCAGTTACCGCGCCGGGCAGGGCTACGAGCAGTACTTC. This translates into CASSYRAGQGYEQYF.

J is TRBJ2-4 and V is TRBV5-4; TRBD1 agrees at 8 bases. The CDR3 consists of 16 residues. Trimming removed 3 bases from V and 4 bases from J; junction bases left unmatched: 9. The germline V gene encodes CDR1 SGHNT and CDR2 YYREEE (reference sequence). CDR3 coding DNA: TGTGCCAGCAGCTCCGGACAGGGCAACATGAAAAACATTCAGTACTTC. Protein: CASSSGQGNMKNIQYF.

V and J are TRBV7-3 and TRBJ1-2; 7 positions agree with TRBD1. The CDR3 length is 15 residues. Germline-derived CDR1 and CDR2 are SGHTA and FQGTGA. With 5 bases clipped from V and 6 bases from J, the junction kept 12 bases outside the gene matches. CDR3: CASSPETGIIDGYTF. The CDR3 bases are TGTGCCAGCAGCCCTGAGACAGGGATAATCGATGGCTACACCTTC.

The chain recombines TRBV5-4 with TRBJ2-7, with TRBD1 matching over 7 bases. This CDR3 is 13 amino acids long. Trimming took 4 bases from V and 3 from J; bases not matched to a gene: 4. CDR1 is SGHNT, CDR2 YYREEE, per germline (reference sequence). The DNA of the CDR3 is TGTGCCAGCAGCCCGTGGGACAGCTACGAGCAGTACTTC. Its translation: CASSPWDSYEQYF.

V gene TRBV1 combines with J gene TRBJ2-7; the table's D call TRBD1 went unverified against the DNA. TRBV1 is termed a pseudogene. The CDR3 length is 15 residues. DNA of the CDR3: TGCACCAGCAGCCAAGGACAGGGGCCGCCCTACGAGCAGTACTTC. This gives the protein CTSSQGQGPPYEQYF.

The DNA of the CDR3 is TGCAGCGTGGAGGACAGGCGGAGCCACGAGCAGTACTTC. Translated, it gives CSVEDRRSHEQYF. The V gene is TRBV29-1, the J gene TRBJ2-7; 7 bases align to TRBD1. With V trimmed by 6 bases and J by 5 bases, 10 bases remained unmatched. CDR3 length: 13 amino acids. Germline V lookup: CDR1 SQVTM, CDR2 ANQGSEA.

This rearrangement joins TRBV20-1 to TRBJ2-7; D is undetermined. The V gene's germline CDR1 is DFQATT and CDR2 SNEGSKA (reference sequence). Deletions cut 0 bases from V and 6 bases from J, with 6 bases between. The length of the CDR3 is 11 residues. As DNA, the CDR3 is TGCAGTGCTAGAGATTATCTCGAGCAGTACTTC. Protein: CSARDYLEQYF.

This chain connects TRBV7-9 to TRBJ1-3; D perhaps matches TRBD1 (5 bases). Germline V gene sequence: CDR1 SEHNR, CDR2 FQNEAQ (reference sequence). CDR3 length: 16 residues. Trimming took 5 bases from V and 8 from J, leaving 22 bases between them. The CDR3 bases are TGTGCCAGCAGCCCACGGGTTCGGGACCAGAACTACACCATATATTTT. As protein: CASSPRVRDQNYTIYF.

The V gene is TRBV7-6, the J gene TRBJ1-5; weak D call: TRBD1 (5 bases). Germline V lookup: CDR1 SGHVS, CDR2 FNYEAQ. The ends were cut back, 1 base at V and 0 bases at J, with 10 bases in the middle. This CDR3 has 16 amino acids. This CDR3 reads CASSLVSGDSNQPQHF. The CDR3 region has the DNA TGTGCCAGCAGCTTAGTTTCGGGGGATAGCAATCAGCCCCAGCATTTT.

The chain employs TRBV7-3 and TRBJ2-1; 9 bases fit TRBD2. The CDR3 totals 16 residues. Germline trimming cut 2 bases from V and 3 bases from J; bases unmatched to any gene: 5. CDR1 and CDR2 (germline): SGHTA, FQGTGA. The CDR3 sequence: CASSLVAGAVYNEQFF. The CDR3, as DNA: TGTGCCAGCAGCTTAGTAGCGGGAGCGGTCTACAATGAGCAGTTCTTC.